One T cell receptor (beta chain) is described in this entry. Other DNA variants within this sample encode the same CDR3. Only in-frame clones appear in the TCRdb table, and some are missing; sequencing was by immunoSEQ multiplex PCR. Seen here are more than 350,000 clones, more than 70% observed once, and the top ten hold more than 9%. The V and J ends lost 3 bases and 4 bases, in that order; junction bases with no gene match: 5. Germline V gene data show CDR1 as KGHSH and CDR2 as LQKENI. This CDR3 has 15 residues. This record belongs to a study of blood T cell repertoires in COVID-19. V usage is TRBV18 and J usage is TRBJ2-2; 7 bases align to TRBD1. This receptor was obtained from a woman aged 25-40 years with COVID-19, enrolled during active disease. Sequencing input: peripheral blood. CDR3 nucleotides: TGTGCCAGCTCACCGAAGGCAGGGGGCACCGGGGAGCTGTTTTTT. Its protein product is CASSPKAGGTGELFF.